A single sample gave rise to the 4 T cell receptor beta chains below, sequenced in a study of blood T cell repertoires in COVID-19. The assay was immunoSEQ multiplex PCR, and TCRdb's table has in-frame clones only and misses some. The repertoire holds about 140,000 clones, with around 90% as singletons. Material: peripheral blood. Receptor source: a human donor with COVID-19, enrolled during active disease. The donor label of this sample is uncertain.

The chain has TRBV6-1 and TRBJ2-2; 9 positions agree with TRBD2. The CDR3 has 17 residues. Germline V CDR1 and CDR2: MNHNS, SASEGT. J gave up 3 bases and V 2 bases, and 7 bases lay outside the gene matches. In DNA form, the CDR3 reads TGTGCCAGCAGTGAAATCTCTAGCGGGGTTGACACCGGGGAGCTGTTTTTT. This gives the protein CASSEISSGVDTGELFF.

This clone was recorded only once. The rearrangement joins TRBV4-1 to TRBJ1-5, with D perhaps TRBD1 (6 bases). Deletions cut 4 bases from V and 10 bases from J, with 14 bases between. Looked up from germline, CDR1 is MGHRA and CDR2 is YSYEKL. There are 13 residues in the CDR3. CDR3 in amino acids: CASSPRGGGPQHF. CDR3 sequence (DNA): TGCGCCAGCAGCCCACGCGGGGGCGGACCCCAGCATTTT.

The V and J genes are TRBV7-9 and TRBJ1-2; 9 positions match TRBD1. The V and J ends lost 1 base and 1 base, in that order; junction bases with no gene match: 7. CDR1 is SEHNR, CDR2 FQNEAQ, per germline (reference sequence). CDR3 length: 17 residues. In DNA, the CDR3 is TGTGCCAGCAGCTTAGGAGGGGACAGGGTTGGTAACTATGGCTACACCTTC. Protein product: CASSLGGDRVGNYGYTF.

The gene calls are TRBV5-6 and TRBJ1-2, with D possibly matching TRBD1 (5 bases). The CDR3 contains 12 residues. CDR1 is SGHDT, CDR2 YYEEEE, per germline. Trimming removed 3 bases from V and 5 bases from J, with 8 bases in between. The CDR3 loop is CASSSAGYGYTF. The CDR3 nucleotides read TGTGCCAGCAGCTCCGCAGGGTATGGCTACACCTTC. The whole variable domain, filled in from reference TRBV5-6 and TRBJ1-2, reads DAGVTQSPTHLIKTRGQQVTLRCSPKSGHDTVSWYQQALGQGPQFIFQYYEEEERQRGNFPDRFSGHQFPNYSSELNVNALLLGDSALYLCASSSAGYGYTFGSGTRLTVV.